The 23 T cell receptor beta chains below all came from one sample that was sequenced in a study of blood T cell repertoires in COVID-19. This table comes from immunoSEQ multiplex PCR, and its TCRdb copy is limited to in-frame clones, with some not included. Of some 290,000 clones listed, approximately 89% are singletons. The specimen was peripheral blood. The source of these receptors is a woman aged 25 to 39 with COVID-19, enrolled during active disease.

This chain links TRBV7-2 with TRBJ2-1, with D possibly matching TRBD1 (6 bases). This CDR3 has 15 residues. Trimming removed 3 bases at V and 4 bases at J, with 13 bases between. Per the germline V gene, CDR1 is SGHTA and CDR2 is FQGNSA. The DNA of the CDR3 is TGTGCCAGCAGCTTGGCCGGACAGACATACAATGAGCAGTTCTTC. Its translation is CASSLAGQTYNEQFF.

The rearrangement uses TRBV28 and TRBJ2-7; tentatively, D is TRBD2 (5 bases). The CDR3 is made up of 13 amino acids. The V end lost 6 bases, the J end lost 0 bases, and 9 bases lay between the germline ends. Germline V gives CDR1 MDHEN, CDR2 SYDVKM. The CDR3 loop reads CASSGVPSYEQYF. The CDR3 bases are TGTGCCAGCAGCGGGGTTCCCTCCTACGAGCAGTACTTC.

The V gene is TRBV10-3, the J gene TRBJ2-7; 11 bases are shared with TRBD2. CDR1 and CDR2 (germline): ENHRY, SYGVKD. V shed 10 bases and J 2 bases; nucleotides not matched to a gene: 4. The CDR3 runs to 13 residues. The CDR3, as DNA: TGTGCCACTGCTAGCGGGGGGACCTACGAGCAGTACTTC. Encoded protein: CATASGGTYEQYF.

The V gene is TRBV4-1, the J gene TRBJ1-3; weak D call: TRBD1 (5 bases). The CDR3 spans 17 residues. Trimming shortened V by 1 base and J by 0 bases, and 13 bases separated the two germline ends. CDR1 is MGHRA and CDR2 is YSYEKL in the germline V gene. The CDR3: CASSQAVGTYSGNTIYF. CDR3 in DNA: TGCGCCAGCAGCCAAGCAGTCGGGACTTACTCTGGAAACACCATATATTTT.

V gene TRBV27 combines with J gene TRBJ2-6; 10 bases line up with TRBD1. The V segment lost 7 bases and the J segment 2 bases; nucleotides outside the gene matches: 5. The CDR3 is made up of 16 amino acids. CDR1 is MNHEY and CDR2 is SMNVEV in the germline V gene (reference sequence). The CDR3 spells CASTRDRGTGANVLTF. The CDR3 DNA follows: TGTGCCAGCACCCGGGACAGGGGTACTGGGGCCAACGTCCTGACTTTC.

The CDR3 sequence is CATSDLGRVGLSNQPQHF. The CDR3 region has the DNA TGTGCCACCAGTGATTTGGGGAGGGTTGGTTTGAGCAATCAGCCCCAGCATTTT. The V call is TRBV24-1, the J call TRBJ1-5; D is unresolved. With 0 bases removed from V and 1 base from J, the gap between germline ends came to 15 bases. Germline CDR1 KGHDR, CDR2 SFDVKD. The CDR3 extends over 18 amino acids.

In its sample, this clone was seen once. The J gene is TRBJ2-2, the V gene TRBV5-1, with TRBD1 matching over 9 bases. Per germline, CDR1 SGHRS and CDR2 YFSETQ. The ends lost 1 base at V and 8 bases at J; junction bases unmatched: 9. This CDR3 contains 16 residues. DNA for the CDR3: TGCGCCAGCAGCTTGTGGGGGACAGGGCGCGCGGGGGAGCTGTTTTTT. Its translation: CASSLWGTGRAGELFF.

The V and J genes are TRBV2 and TRBJ2-7, with no clear D. In germline, CDR1 is SNHLY, CDR2 FYNNEI. V lost 8 bases to trimming and J lost 0 bases, with 20 bases between them. This CDR3 is built from 16 residues. CDR3 sequence (DNA): TGTGCCAGCGGGTTGGTGGCAGGTACCTACTCCTACGAGCAGTACTTC. It encodes CASGLVAGTYSYEQYF.

The rearrangement joins TRBV11-2 to TRBJ2-5; TRBD1 matches 11 bases. The CDR3 length is 15 residues. The junction had 6 bases not matched to a gene; V was cut back by 5 bases and J by 4 bases. Germline CDR1 SGHAT, CDR2 FQNNGV. CDR3 coding DNA: TGTGCCAGCAGCCGCACGGGACAGGGGGTAGAGACCCAGTACTTC. It encodes CASSRTGQGVETQYF.

The J gene is TRBJ2-3, the V gene TRBV28; TRBD2 matches 9 bases. The CDR3 spans 14 residues. Losses at the gene ends were 5 bases for V and 5 bases for J; bases not matched to a gene: 5. Germline CDR1 MDHEN, CDR2 SYDVKM. The CDR3, as DNA: TGTGCCAGCAGTCCGCGGGGGGGCGTAGATACGCAGTATTTT. This encodes CASSPRGGVDTQYF.

This chain connects TRBV6-1 to TRBJ1-1; D unresolved. Between the trimmed V and J ends, which lost 3 bases and 11 bases, there was a span of 10 bases. This CDR3 is built from 11 residues. The germline V gene encodes CDR1 MNHNS and CDR2 SASEGT. Here the CDR3 DNA reads TGTGCCAGCAGTGACGCAGGAGGGGCTTTCTTT. Its translation: CASSDAGGAFF.

The V gene is TRBV24-1, the J gene TRBJ2-6; possibly TRBD1 for D (5 bases). V was cut by 2 bases and J by 4 bases, with 8 bases left in between. The CDR3 spans 15 residues. The germline gives CDR1 KGHDR, CDR2 SFDVKD. The CDR3 reads CATSDSRTGANVLTF. As DNA, the CDR3 is TGTGCCACCAGTGATTCACGGACAGGGGCCAACGTCCTGACTTTC.

The chain combines TRBV3-1 (or the pseudogene TRBV3-2) with TRBJ2-1; 8 nucleotides agree with TRBD2. This CDR3 comprises 17 residues. With V trimmed by 1 base and J by 3 bases, 8 bases remained unmatched. The germline gives CDR1 LGHDT, CDR2 YNNKEL (reference sequence). DNA for the CDR3: TGTGCCAGCAGCCAAGTTATTGGCGGGGGGAACTACAATGAGCAGTTCTTC. Residues: CASSQVIGGGNYNEQFF.

The chain links TRBV29-1 to TRBJ2-7, with D possibly matching TRBD1 (6 bases). V was pared by 2 bases and J by 3 bases, with 23 bases between. Germline V gene data show CDR1 as SQVTM and CDR2 as ANQGSEA. This CDR3 is 17 amino acids long. The chain's CDR3 is CSVEPYNTGKSNYEQYF. CDR3 coding DNA: TGCAGCGTTGAACCGTACAATACAGGGAAAAGCAACTACGAGCAGTACTTC.

V usage is TRBV28 and J usage is TRBJ1-2, with a weak D call TRBD1 (5 bases). Germline lookup yields CDR1 MDHEN and CDR2 SYDVKM. The CDR3 is 14 amino acids. V was trimmed by 2 bases and J by 4 bases, leaving 11 bases between them. Here the CDR3 reads CASSLRGVGYGYTF. DNA for the CDR3: TGTGCCAGCAGTTTACGGGGGGTTGGCTATGGCTACACCTTC.

This clone came up once. V is TRBV5-1 and J is TRBJ2-5; TRBD1 matches at 7 bases. CDR1 SGHRS and CDR2 YFSETQ come from the germline V gene. Losses at the gene ends were 3 bases for V and 2 bases for J; bases not matched to a gene: 7. CDR3 length: 15 residues. The CDR3 nucleotides read TGCGCCAGCAGCTCCGGGACAGCCTTGCAAGAGACCCAGTACTTC. Its protein product is CASSSGTALQETQYF.

CDR3 DNA sequence: TGTGCCAGCAGTTACCAGCGGGGGGGAGAGACCCAGTACTTC. Its translation: CASSYQRGGETQYF. V usage is TRBV6-2 or TRBV6-3 and J usage is TRBJ2-5; 10 bases match TRBD2. Germline values: CDR1 MNHEY, CDR2 SVGEGT. The CDR3 loop spans 14 amino acids. With V trimmed by 2 bases and J by 4 bases, 1 base remained unmatched.

The chain carries TRBV6-4 and TRBJ1-1; D is unresolved. The CDR3 has 13 amino acids. Between the trimmed V and J ends, which lost 3 bases and 0 bases, there was a span of 5 bases. Germline assignment: CDR1 MRHNA and CDR2 SNTAGT. In DNA, the CDR3 is TGTGCCAGCAGTGATCCCATGAACACTGAAGCTTTCTTT. Its protein is CASSDPMNTEAFF.

This chain joins TRBV29-1 and TRBJ1-1; 8 bases align to TRBD1. Germline V gene sequence: CDR1 SQVTM, CDR2 ANQGSEA. The ends lost 6 bases at V and 8 bases at J; junction bases unmatched: 8. There are 12 residues in the CDR3. The DNA for the CDR3 is TGCAGCGTAACCCCAGGGGGCAGAGAAGCTTTCTTT. It translates to CSVTPGGREAFF.

The J gene is TRBJ2-2, the V gene TRBV5-4, with D possibly matching TRBD2 (5 bases). CDR1 is SGHNT, CDR2 YYREEE, per germline (reference sequence). The V end lost 5 bases, the J end lost 5 bases, and 7 bases lay between the germline ends. There are 12 residues in the CDR3. The chain's CDR3 is CASRLGTGELFF. CDR3 in DNA: TGTGCCAGCAGACTAGGTACCGGGGAGCTGTTTTTT.

V gene TRBV27 combines with J gene TRBJ2-7; tentatively, D is TRBD2 (6 bases). Germline CDR1 and CDR2: MNHEY and SMNVEV (reference sequence). This CDR3 is 14 amino acids long. V was pared by 8 bases and J by 6 bases, with 20 bases between. The CDR3 protein is CASGSGLPVSEQYF. The CDR3, as DNA: TGTGCCAGCGGGTCGGGACTCCCGGTGAGCGAGCAGTACTTC.

J is TRBJ1-1 and V is TRBV6-6; D may be TRBD1 (5 bases). V was pared by 5 bases and J by 6 bases, with 16 bases between. The CDR3 is made up of 14 amino acids. Per germline, CDR1 MNHNY and CDR2 SVGAGI (reference sequence). CDR3 region: CASSRLQGRAEAFF. DNA for the CDR3: TGTGCCAGCAGTCGACTGCAGGGTCGGGCTGAAGCTTTCTTT.

This clone was detected once. The chain recombines TRBV29-1 with TRBJ2-1; D not certain. With 7 bases removed from V and 9 bases from J, the gap between germline ends came to 10 bases. Germline CDR1 SQVTM, CDR2 ANQGSEA. This CDR3 is 10 amino acids long. DNA of the CDR3: TGCAGCGGTGACCTCGGTGAGCAGTTCTTC. This sequence encodes CSGDLGEQFF.